Listed below are T cell receptor beta chains from one sample, sequenced in a study of beta chain features in type 1 diabetes. TCRdb's table, derived via immunoSEQ multiplex PCR, lists solely in-frame clones and lacks some. The repertoire holds around 240,000 clones, with around 68% as singletons. The sequenced material came from naive CD4+ T cells from blood. These receptors all stem from a man in his thirties or forties in good health. The CDR3 runs from the conserved cysteine through the conserved F or W.

J | V | CDR3
TRBJ2-3 | TRBV5-1 | CASSSSGTRSTDTQYF
TRBJ2-1 | TRBV28 | CASRRRTYNEQFF
TRBJ2-5 | TRBV30 | CAWSPDWETQYF
TRBJ2-5 | TRBV9 | CASSVGGGIETQYF
TRBJ2-5 | TRBV11-2 | CASSWGLQETQYF
TRBJ1-4 | TRBV7-2 | CASSLWGSGEKLFF
TRBJ2-3 | TRBV6-6 | CASSYWTASTDTQYF
TRBJ2-5 | TRBV7-9 | CASSYGQAVRETQYF
TRBJ2-5 | TRBV10-3 | CAIRSTSGGETQYF
TRBJ1-5 | TRBV29-1 | CSAGQANQPQHF
TRBJ1-3 | TRBV13 | CASSLSAKYISGNTIYF
TRBJ1-1 | TRBV29-1 | CSVEDPKGNTEAFF
TRBJ2-1 | TRBV6-5 | CASRRGSKQFF
TRBJ1-2 | TRBV7-9 | CASSPTGKDYGYTF
TRBJ2-1 | TRBV29-1 | CSVRESSYNEQFF
TRBJ2-1 | TRBV7-9 | CASSLGLGYNEQFF
TRBJ2-5 | TRBV15 | CATSFELGRETQYF
TRBJ1-2 | TRBV30 | CAWSVGAGYTF
TRBJ2-3 | TRBV19 | CASSTATRDTQYF
TRBJ2-1 | TRBV18 | CASSPGPSSYNEQFF
TRBJ2-1 | TRBV2 | CASSVQGNEQFF
TRBJ2-1 | TRBV7-8 | CASSSLGTSDSYNEQFF
TRBJ2-3 | TRBV7-2 | CASSYGPTGGRTDTQYF
TRBJ1-5 | TRBV5-1 | CASSPLPAGDQPQHF
TRBJ1-1 | TRBV25-1 | CASSEFGPGRTEAFF
TRBJ2-4 | TRBV11-2 | CASRLTSGSNIQYF
TRBJ2-7 | TRBV5-1 | CASSRLGAFDVEQYF
TRBJ2-1 | TRBV29-1 | CSAAGQGAGEQFF
TRBJ2-2 | TRBV30 | CAWSVQGSGELFF
TRBJ2-1 | TRBV29-1 | CSVGRTTYNEQFF
TRBJ2-6 | TRBV7-2 | CASSLGPLGWGANVLTF
TRBJ2-7 | TRBV28 | CASSDRGAEQYF
TRBJ2-1 | TRBV27 | CASSSSGWYGGEDEQFF
TRBJ1-2 | TRBV29-1 | CSVYGGGYTF
TRBJ1-1 | TRBV29-1 | CSAWTDLNTEAFF
TRBJ2-3 | TRBV30 | CAWSGRDFTDTQYF
TRBJ1-3 | TRBV30 | CAWSETVGNTIYF
TRBJ2-5 | TRBV10-3 | CAISGYRETQYF
TRBJ2-7 | TRBV29-1 | CSVSGQTYEQYF
TRBJ2-1 | TRBV13 | CASSLNNEQFF
TRBJ2-1 | TRBV7-2 | CASSSDGRAYNEQFF
TRBJ2-5 | TRBV7-2 | CASSLGQGIQETQYF
TRBJ2-2 | TRBV28 | CASSPIDKNTGELFF
TRBJ2-5 | TRBV7-9 | CASSLGGAQTQYF
TRBJ1-1 | TRBV5-4 | CASSFSKMNTEAFF
TRBJ2-7 | TRBV7-2 | CASSSTGGRYEQYF
TRBJ1-2 | TRBV30 | CAWSTSGTGSGYTF
TRBJ2-3 | TRBV9 | CASSVTGGSTDTQYF
TRBJ2-7 | TRBV6-6 | CASSSLLTGGYEQYF
TRBJ2-6 | TRBV28 | CASSSAGLSGANVLTF
TRBJ2-3 | TRBV6-5 | CASTQGYSTDTQYF
TRBJ2-1 | TRBV9 | CATSAGNSYNEQFF
TRBJ1-5 | TRBV28 | CASSAGTGVHQPQHF
TRBJ1-5 | TRBV4-3 | CASSQDQDQPQHF
TRBJ2-1 | TRBV29-1 | CSGGYETSGRGEQFF
TRBJ1-1 | TRBV30 | CAWEAGVTEAFF
TRBJ2-5 | TRBV11-2 | CASSLSRGKETQYF
TRBJ2-7 | TRBV28 | CASRLTEPLGEQYF
TRBJ1-5 | TRBV30 | CAWSSDSNQPQHF